This TCR beta chain emerged from a study of blood T cell repertoires in COVID-19. Looking at the study overall: PBMCs, B-cell-depleted T cells, or T cells provided the cDNA or gDNA that made up the material.

Clinical history reported by participants formed the basis on which cohorts were assigned. Per the authors' pipeline: Amplification of reference gene primers provided the estimated nucleated cell counts. Some clones are missing from TCRdb's copy, which holds only in-frame ones; the method was immunoSEQ multiplex PCR. The DNA gave D and trimming, while V, J and clone size come from that table. The sample contains under 300,000 clones, around 86% of which appear only once. Trimming pared 2 bases from V and 0 bases from J, leaving 10 bases between. The germline V gene encodes CDR1 KGHSH and CDR2 LQKENI. There are 16 residues in the CDR3.

The chain carries TRBV18 and TRBJ1-4; the D is unclear. Specimen: PBMCs or T cells enriched from blood (not recorded which). The sequence was collected from a woman aged 40 to 50 who had recovered from COVID-19. This chain's CDR3 is CASSPNSLSTNEKLFF. The CDR3 DNA reads as TGTGCCAGCTCACCAAACAGTTTGTCAACTAATGAAAAACTGTTTTTT.